Listed below are T cell receptor beta chains from one sample, sequenced in a study of blood T cell repertoires in COVID-19. Measured with immunoSEQ multiplex PCR; TCRdb has only the in-frame clones, and not every one. The data hold about 310,000 clones, with 80% to 90% observed a single time. The sequenced sample was peripheral blood. The receptors were sampled from a man aged 50 to 59 with active or convalescent COVID-19. The CDR3 runs from the conserved cysteine through the conserved F or W. The D gene is left open where the match is weak. A row's size may be missing; if present it is once, few, many or a size class.

>TRBJ2-7|15|.|TRBD1|TRBV5-1
CASSEAGTGTNKQYF
TGCGCCAGCAGCGAGGCCGGGACAGGGACCAATAAGCAGTACTTC
>TRBJ1-1|14|few|.|TRBV7-8
CASSLDLGGTEAFF
TGTGCCAGCAGCTTAGATTTGGGAGGGACTGAAGCTTTCTTT
>TRBJ2-7|15|.|.|TRBV7-2
CASSPSLDGAYEQYF
TGTGCCAGCAGCCCCTCCCTAGACGGAGCATACGAGCAGTACTTC
>TRBJ1-1|14|.|.|TRBV19
CASSIGGGGIEAFF
TGTGCCAGTAGTATAGGGGGTGGAGGAATTGAAGCTTTCTTT
>TRBJ1-2|15|.|TRBD1|TRBV7-2
CASSHPRTGGSGYTF
TGTGCCAGCAGCCATCCCCGGACAGGGGGCTCTGGCTACACCTTC
>TRBJ2-1|14|.|.|TRBV11-2
CASSPRGSYNEQFF
TGTGCCAGCAGCCCTAGGGGTAGCTACAATGAGCAGTTCTTC
>TRBJ1-1|15|once|TRBD1|TRBV5-1
CASSLVGTGDTEAFF
TGCGCCAGCAGCTTGGTGGGGACAGGGGACACTGAAGCTTTCTTT
>TRBJ2-1|15|.|TRBD1|TRBV5-1
CASSWDRVSYNEQFF
TGCGCCAGCAGCTGGGACAGGGTCTCCTACAATGAGCAGTTCTTC
>TRBJ2-3|15|.|.|TRBV9
CASSVEGQDTDTQYF
TGTGCCAGCAGCGTAGAGGGGCAGGACACAGATACGCAGTATTTT
>TRBJ1-6|15|.|.|TRBV7-2
CATQGLRSYNSPLHF
TGTGCGACCCAGGGCCTGAGGTCCTATAATTCACCCCTCCACTTT
>TRBJ2-1|13|.|.|TRBV12-3/TRBV12-4
CASSLGAGNEQFF
TGTGCCAGCAGTTTGGGGGCAGGGAATGAGCAGTTCTTC
>TRBJ2-3|16|.|.|TRBV6-5
CASSSTSTLGVVTQYF
TGTGCCAGCAGTTCGACTAGTACATTAGGGGTTGTTACGCAGTATTTT
>TRBJ1-1|13|.|.|TRBV12-3/TRBV12-4
CASSLPPGSEAFF
TGTGCCAGCAGTTTACCTCCGGGGTCTGAAGCTTTCTTT
>TRBJ1-2|14|once|.|TRBV6-5
CASSRPGGGYGYTF
TGTGCCAGCAGTAGACCCGGGGGGGGATATGGCTACACCTTC
>TRBJ2-3|19|.|TRBD2|TRBV3-1/TRBV3-2
CASSRNQAQRGQSTDTQYF
TGTGCCAGCAGCCGAAATCAGGCCCAGCGGGGGCAAAGCACAGATACGCAGTATTTT
>TRBJ2-7|15|.|TRBD1|TRBV5-1
CASSSGGTGAYEQYF
TGCGCCAGCAGCTCGGGCGGGACAGGAGCGTACGAGCAGTACTTC
>TRBJ1-6|13|.|.|TRBV6-6
CASNGGVNSPLHF
TGTGCCAGCAACGGGGGGGTAAATTCACCCCTCCACTTT
>TRBJ1-1|15|.|TRBD1|TRBV5-1
CASRQGTAMNTEAFF
TGCGCCAGCAGACAAGGGACAGCCATGAACACTGAAGCTTTCTTT
>TRBJ2-7|14|.|.|TRBV11-1
CASSLGGRVYEQYF
TGTGCCAGCAGCTTAGGCGGTCGGGTCTACGAGCAGTACTTC
>TRBJ1-6|13|.|.|TRBV2
CASHALENSPLHF
TGTGCCAGCCACGCGCTAGAAAATTCACCCCTCCACTTT
>TRBJ2-5|15|.|TRBD1|TRBV11-2
CASSILGQDQETQYF
TGTGCCAGCAGCATCCTTGGACAGGACCAAGAGACCCAGTACTTC
>TRBJ2-7|14|.|TRBD1|TRBV11-2
CASNNRDREYEQYF
TGTGCCAGCAACAACCGGGACAGGGAGTACGAGCAGTACTTC
>TRBJ1-3|16|.|.|TRBV10-3
CAISDSTGHSGNTIYF
TGTGCCATCAGTGATTCCACAGGGCACTCTGGAAACACCATATATTTT
>TRBJ1-4|15|once|.|TRBV28
CASSLWDSSNEKLFF
TGTGCCAGCAGTTTATGGGACAGTTCTAATGAAAAACTGTTTTTT
>TRBJ1-2|15|.|TRBD1|TRBV19
CASSRHTGANYGYTF
TGTGCCAGTAGTAGACACACAGGGGCTAACTATGGCTACACCTTC
>TRBJ2-1|14|.|.|TRBV2
CASTSDGAYNEQFF
TGTGCCAGCACTAGCGACGGGGCCTACAATGAGCAGTTCTTC
>TRBJ1-4|12|.|.|TRBV29-1
CSVEAQGEKLFF
TGCAGCGTTGAGGCGCAGGGTGAAAAACTGTTTTTT
>TRBJ1-2|16|.|TRBD1|TRBV28
CASSIRQGAYNYGYTF
TGTGCCAGCAGTATACGACAGGGGGCCTATAACTATGGCTACACCTTC
>TRBJ2-7|17|few|.|TRBV4-2
CASSQAAVQGIFYEQYF
TGTGCCAGCAGCCAAGCTGCGGTACAGGGAATATTCTACGAGCAGTACTTC
>TRBJ1-1|15|.|.|TRBV5-1
CASSLAGHENTEAFF
TGCGCCAGCAGCTTGGCGGGACACGAGAACACTGAAGCTTTCTTT
>TRBJ2-1|14|.|TRBD2|TRBV19
CASSPHRTSDEQFF
TGTGCCAGTAGTCCACACCGGACTAGCGATGAGCAGTTCTTC
>TRBJ1-1|17|.|.|TRBV13
CASSLGDSLLMNTEAFF
TGTGCCAGCAGCTTAGGGGACAGCCTTCTCATGAACACTGAAGCTTTCTTT
>TRBJ2-3|15|once|.|TRBV7-9
CASSRPGQVTDTQYF
TGTGCCAGCAGCCGCCCCGGCCAGGTCACAGATACGCAGTATTTT